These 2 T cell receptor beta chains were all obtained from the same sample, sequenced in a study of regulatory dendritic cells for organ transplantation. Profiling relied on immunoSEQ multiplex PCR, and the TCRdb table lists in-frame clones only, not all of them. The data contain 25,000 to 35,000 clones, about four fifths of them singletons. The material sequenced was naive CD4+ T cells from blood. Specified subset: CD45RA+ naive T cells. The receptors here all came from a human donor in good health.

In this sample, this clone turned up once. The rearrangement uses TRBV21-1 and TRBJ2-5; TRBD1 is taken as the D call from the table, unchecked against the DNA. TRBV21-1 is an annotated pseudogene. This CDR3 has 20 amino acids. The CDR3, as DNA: TGTGCCAGGACACCAGTCGGGGAAACAGGGGGACATGCCCCCAAGGAGACCCAGTACTTC. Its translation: CARTPVGETGGHAPKETQYF.

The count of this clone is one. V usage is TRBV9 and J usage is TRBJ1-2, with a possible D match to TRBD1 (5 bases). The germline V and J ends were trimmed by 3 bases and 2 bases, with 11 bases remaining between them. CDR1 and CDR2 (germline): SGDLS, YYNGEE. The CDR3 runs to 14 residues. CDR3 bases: TGTGCCAGCAGCGCCCCCCCAGGGAACTATGGCTACACCTTC. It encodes CASSAPPGNYGYTF.